A selection of T cell receptor beta chains follows, all from one sample in a study of Graves' ophthalmopathy and Graves' hyperthyroidism. TCRdb independently ran MiXCR on the multiplex PCR reads; one entry per CDR3 protein. The table has some 370,000 distinct CDR3 sequences, roughly 15% seen once; the top ten hold 2% to 3%. Material for sequencing was peripheral blood. These receptors were obtained from an adult woman with stable Graves' hyperthyroidism. The CDR3 runs from the conserved cysteine through the conserved F or W. A D gene is named only where the DNA matches it firmly. Size values are once, few and many counts, or a class for expanded clones, and some rows have none.

v_call: TRBV30; clone_size: .; d_call: TRBD1; j_call: TRBJ1-1; cdr3_length: 14; cdr3_nt: TGTGCCTGGAGTGTGGGACAGGGAACCACTGAAGCTTTCTTT; cdr3_aa: CAWSVGQGTTEAFF
v_call: TRBV4-3; clone_size: many; d_call: .; j_call: TRBJ2-2; cdr3_length: 16; cdr3_nt: TGCGCCAGCAGCCTTAACCCGGGAGCCAACACCGGGGAGCTGTTTTTT; cdr3_aa: CASSLNPGANTGELFF
v_call: TRBV28; clone_size: .; d_call: TRBD1; j_call: TRBJ2-5; cdr3_length: 14; cdr3_nt: TGTGCCACTACTCAAAAAGGGACAGGGGGAACCCAGTACTTC; cdr3_aa: CATTQKGTGGTQYF
v_call: TRBV5-1; clone_size: many; d_call: .; j_call: TRBJ2-2; cdr3_length: 14; cdr3_nt: TGCGCCAGCAGCTTTAGGGATCACACCGGGGAGCTGTTTTTT; cdr3_aa: CASSFRDHTGELFF
v_call: TRBV12-3/TRBV12-4; clone_size: many; d_call: .; j_call: TRBJ2-7; cdr3_length: 15; cdr3_nt: TGTGCCAGCAGTCCGGGGGTAGGGACAGTCTACGAGCAGTACTTC; cdr3_aa: CASSPGVGTVYEQYF
v_call: TRBV6-1; clone_size: few; d_call: .; j_call: TRBJ1-1; cdr3_length: 15; cdr3_nt: TGTGCCAGCAGTGAATCTAGTTCCTTGAACACTGAAGCTTTCTTT; cdr3_aa: CASSESSSLNTEAFF
v_call: TRBV15; clone_size: .; d_call: .; j_call: TRBJ2-7; cdr3_length: 17; cdr3_nt: TGTGCCACCAGCAGAGATGAAGTCGGGACTGGGACCTACGAGCAGTACTTC; cdr3_aa: CATSRDEVGTGTYEQYF
v_call: TRBV7-2; clone_size: many; d_call: .; j_call: TRBJ1-1; cdr3_length: 13; cdr3_nt: TGTGCCAGCAGCTTTCAGGCGGACACTGAAGCTTTCTTT; cdr3_aa: CASSFQADTEAFF
v_call: TRBV24-1; clone_size: many; d_call: .; j_call: TRBJ1-5; cdr3_length: 14; cdr3_nt: TGTGCCACCAGCCACAGACTCTACAATCAGCCCCAGCATTTT; cdr3_aa: CATSHRLYNQPQHF
v_call: TRBV12-3/TRBV12-4; clone_size: many; d_call: TRBD2; j_call: TRBJ2-7; cdr3_length: 14; cdr3_nt: TGTGCCAGCAGTTTAAGGCGGGAGCAGGGCGAGCAGTACTTC; cdr3_aa: CASSLRREQGEQYF
v_call: TRBV20-1; clone_size: many; d_call: TRBD1; j_call: TRBJ2-4; cdr3_length: 13; cdr3_nt: TGCAGTGGGACAGGGGGCACGTTGGACATTCAGTACTTC; cdr3_aa: CSGTGGTLDIQYF
v_call: TRBV27; clone_size: .; d_call: .; j_call: TRBJ2-2; cdr3_length: 15; cdr3_nt: TGTGCCAGCAGTCTTCCAGGGGCGAACACCGGGGAGCTGTTTTTT; cdr3_aa: CASSLPGANTGELFF
v_call: TRBV27; clone_size: many; d_call: TRBD2; j_call: TRBJ2-6; cdr3_length: 17; cdr3_nt: TGTGCCAGCAGTTTTCGGGGGGGGAGAACTGGGGCCAACGTCCTGACTTTC; cdr3_aa: CASSFRGGRTGANVLTF
v_call: TRBV6-1; clone_size: .; d_call: .; j_call: TRBJ1-2; cdr3_length: 14; cdr3_nt: TGTGCCAGCACCCAGCGCGGCAACAACTATGGCTACACCTTC; cdr3_aa: CASTQRGNNYGYTF
v_call: TRBV10-1; clone_size: many; d_call: .; j_call: TRBJ2-7; cdr3_length: 15; cdr3_nt: TGCGCCAGCAGTGAGTACCGGGGCCCCAACTACGAGCAGTACTTC; cdr3_aa: CASSEYRGPNYEQYF
v_call: TRBV30; clone_size: .; d_call: .; j_call: TRBJ1-2; cdr3_length: 13; cdr3_nt: TGTGCCTGGAGCCCCCTCGCCGGCTCGGGCTACACCTTC; cdr3_aa: CAWSPLAGSGYTF
v_call: TRBV6-6; clone_size: many; d_call: TRBD1; j_call: TRBJ2-7; cdr3_length: 16; cdr3_nt: TGTGCCAGCAGTTACTCCGGGACAGGGAGCACCTACGAGCAGTACTTC; cdr3_aa: CASSYSGTGSTYEQYF
v_call: TRBV4-1; clone_size: many; d_call: .; j_call: TRBJ1-1; cdr3_length: 14; cdr3_nt: TGCGCCAGCAGCCAAGAGGTCCTGAACACTGAAGCTTTCTTT; cdr3_aa: CASSQEVLNTEAFF
v_call: TRBV7-8; clone_size: .; d_call: .; j_call: TRBJ2-7; cdr3_length: 16; cdr3_nt: TGTGCCAGCAGCTTAGTAAGAAAAGGAGGCAATTACGAGCAGTACTTC; cdr3_aa: CASSLVRKGGNYEQYF
v_call: TRBV7-2; clone_size: many; d_call: TRBD1; j_call: TRBJ1-1; cdr3_length: 14; cdr3_nt: TGTGCCAGCAGGCTACAGGGGCCTGGGACTGAAGCTTTCTTT; cdr3_aa: CASRLQGPGTEAFF
v_call: TRBV6-1; clone_size: .; d_call: .; j_call: TRBJ2-2; cdr3_length: 12; cdr3_nt: TGTGCCAGCAGAGACATGGCCGGGGAGCTGTGTTTT; cdr3_aa: CASRDMAGELCF